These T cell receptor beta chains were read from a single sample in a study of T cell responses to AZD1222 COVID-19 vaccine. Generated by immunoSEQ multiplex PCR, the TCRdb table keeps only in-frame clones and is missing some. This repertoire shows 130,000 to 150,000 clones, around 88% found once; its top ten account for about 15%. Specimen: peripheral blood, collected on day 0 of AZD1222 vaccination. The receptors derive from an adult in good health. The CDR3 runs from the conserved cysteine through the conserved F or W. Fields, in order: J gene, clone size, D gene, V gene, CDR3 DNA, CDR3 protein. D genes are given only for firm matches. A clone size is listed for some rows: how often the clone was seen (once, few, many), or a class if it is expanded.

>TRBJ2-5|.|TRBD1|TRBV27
TGTGCCAGCAGTAACAACAGGGGCGTCGTGACCCAGTACTTC
CASSNNRGVVTQYF
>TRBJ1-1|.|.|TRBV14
TGTGCCAGCAGCCAATACACAGGGAGGACTGAAGCTTTCTTT
CASSQYTGRTEAFF
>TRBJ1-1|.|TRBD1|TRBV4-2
TGTGCCAGCAGCCCAGGACAGGGGGCGGGAGGGATCCCTGAAGCTTTCTTT
CASSPGQGAGGIPEAFF
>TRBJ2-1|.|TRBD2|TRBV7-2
TGTGCCAGCAGTTCGGCCGGGACTAGCCCGTTCTTC
CASSSAGTSPFF
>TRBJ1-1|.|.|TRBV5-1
TGCGCCAGCAGCTTGGACAGGAGAGGCACTGAAGCTTTCTTT
CASSLDRRGTEAFF
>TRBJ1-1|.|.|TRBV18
TGTGCCAGCTCACCCCGGACCGTGATGAACACTGAAGCTTTCTTT
CASSPRTVMNTEAFF
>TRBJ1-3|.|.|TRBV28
TGTGCCAGCAGTTTATTAGGAGCTTCAAACACCATATATTTT
CASSLLGASNTIYF
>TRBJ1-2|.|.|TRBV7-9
TGTGCCAGCAGCCGGGAGTTCAGGGTTAGCTATGGCTACACCTTC
CASSREFRVSYGYTF
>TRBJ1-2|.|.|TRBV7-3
TGTGCCAGCAGCTTATCCGGGGATTTCGGCTATGGCTACACCTTC
CASSLSGDFGYGYTF
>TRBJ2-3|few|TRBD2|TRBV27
TGTGCCAACACCGGGACTAGCGGGGACCGGAGCACAGATACGCAGTATTTT
CANTGTSGDRSTDTQYF
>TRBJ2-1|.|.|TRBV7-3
TGTGCCAGCAGCTTAACGCCCGGCAATGAGCAGTTCTTC
CASSLTPGNEQFF
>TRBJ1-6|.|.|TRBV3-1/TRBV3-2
TGTGCCAGCAGCCAAGAGCAAGGGCTTTCACCCCTCCACTTT
CASSQEQGLSPLHF
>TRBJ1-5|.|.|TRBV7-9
TGTGCCAGCAGCTTGGGCGTGGGAGTTCGCCAGCCCCAGCATTTT
CASSLGVGVRQPQHF
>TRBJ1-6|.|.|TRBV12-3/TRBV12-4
TGTGCCAGTTTACAGGGAGGAAATTCACCCCTCCACTTT
CASLQGGNSPLHF
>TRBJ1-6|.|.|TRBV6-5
TGTGCCAGCAGTTATGAGGGGTATAATTCACCCCTCCACTTT
CASSYEGYNSPLHF
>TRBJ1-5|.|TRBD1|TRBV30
TGTGCCTGGAGCACCCAGGACAGGGGCAGACAGCCCCAGCATTTT
CAWSTQDRGRQPQHF
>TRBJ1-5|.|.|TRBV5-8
TGTGCCAGCAGCGACCGGAATCAGCCCCAGCATTTT
CASSDRNQPQHF
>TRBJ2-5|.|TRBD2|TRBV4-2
TGTGCCAGCAGCCAAGATACTTCGGCGGGGGGCGAGACCCAGTACTTC
CASSQDTSAGGETQYF
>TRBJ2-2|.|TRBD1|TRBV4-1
TGCGCCAGCAGCCAGGACCGGGACAGGGGGCATTGGGGCACCGGGGAGCTGTTTTTT
CASSQDRDRGHWGTGELFF
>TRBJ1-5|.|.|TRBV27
TGTGCCAGCAGAAGGCCCGGGCAGCCCCAGCATTTT
CASRRPGQPQHF
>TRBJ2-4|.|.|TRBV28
TGTGCCAGCAGTTTGTCAGGACCAGGACCCAAGTACTTC
CASSLSGPGPKYF
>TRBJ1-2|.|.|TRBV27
TGTGCCAGCAGTTTATCGGGGGTTAGCTACACCTTC
CASSLSGVSYTF
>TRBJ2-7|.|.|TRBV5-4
TGTGCCAGCAGCCAACGCGGGGACGAGCAGTACTTC
CASSQRGDEQYF
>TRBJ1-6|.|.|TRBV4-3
TGCGCCAGCAGCCTCTCAGTCGGGCAGACTAATTCACCCCTCCACTTT
CASSLSVGQTNSPLHF
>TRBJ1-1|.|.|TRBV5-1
TGCGCCAGCAGCTGGGACGGGAACACTGAAGCTTTCTTT
CASSWDGNTEAFF
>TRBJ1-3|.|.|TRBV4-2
TGTGCCAGCAGCCCCTACCTTTCGGCCCTGGGGGGAAACACCATATATTTT
CASSPYLSALGGNTIYF
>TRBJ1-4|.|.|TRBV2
TGTGCCAGCATGTTGGGCGTGGGGGAAAAACTGTTTTTT
CASMLGVGEKLFF